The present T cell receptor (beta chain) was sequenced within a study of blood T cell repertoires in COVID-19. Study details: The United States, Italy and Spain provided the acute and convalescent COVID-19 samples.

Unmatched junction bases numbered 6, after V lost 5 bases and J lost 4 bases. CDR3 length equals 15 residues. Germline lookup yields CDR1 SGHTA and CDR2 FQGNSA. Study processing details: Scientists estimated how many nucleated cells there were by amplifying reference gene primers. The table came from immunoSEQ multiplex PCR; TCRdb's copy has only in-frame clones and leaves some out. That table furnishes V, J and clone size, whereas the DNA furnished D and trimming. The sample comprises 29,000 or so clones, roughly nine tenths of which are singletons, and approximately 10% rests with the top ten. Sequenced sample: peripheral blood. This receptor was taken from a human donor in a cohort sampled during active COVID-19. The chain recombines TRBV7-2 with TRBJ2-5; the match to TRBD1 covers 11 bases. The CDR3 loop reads CASSPDRGRGETQYF. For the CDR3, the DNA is TGTGCCAGCAGCCCGGACAGGGGGCGAGGAGAGACCCAGTACTTC.